These 16 T cell receptor beta chains share one sample of origin, sequenced in a study. TCRdb redid the calling of the 5' RACE reads with MiXCR, one entry per CDR3 protein. The sample lists about 54,000 distinct CDR3 sequences; 15% to 20% were seen once. Sequencing was carried out using naive CD4+ T cells sorted from blood. Subset defined: naive CD4+ T cells, CD4+CD45RA+CD25-. These receptors originate from a female donor with breast cancer.

This clonotype was recorded a few times. This sequence joins TRBV4-2 and TRBJ2-1; 7 bases fit TRBD2. CDR1 and CDR2 (germline): LGHNA, YNFKEQ. The CDR3 contains 15 residues. Trimming took 0 bases from V and 4 from J; bases not matched to a gene: 3. CDR3 residues: CASSQDWGGYNEQFF. The CDR3 bases are TGTGCCAGCAGCCAAGATTGGGGGGGTTACAATGAGCAGTTCTTC.

The chain combines TRBV10-3 with TRBJ2-2; tentatively, D is TRBD1 or TRBD2 (6 bases each). The V end lost 8 bases, the J end lost 2 bases, and 12 bases lay between the germline ends. CDR1 and CDR2 from the germline V gene are ENHRY and SYGVKD. CDR3 size: 14 residues. The chain's CDR3 is CAIERGENTGELFF. The CDR3, as DNA: TGTGCCATCGAGAGGGGGGAAAACACCGGGGAGCTGTTTTTT.

This clonotype was found many times. The gene calls are TRBV6-5 and TRBJ2-3; D perhaps matches TRBD2 (5 bases). Per germline, CDR1 MNHEY and CDR2 SVGAGI. The ends were cut back, 6 bases at V and 3 bases at J, with 7 bases in the middle. The CDR3 totals 12 residues. The CDR3 DNA reads TGTGCCAGCAGGGGAGATACAGATACGCAGTATTTT. Encoded protein: CASRGDTDTQYF.

A few counts support this clonotype. The chain couples TRBV5-1 to TRBJ2-1; 11 positions match TRBD2. There are 15 residues in the CDR3. In germline, CDR1 is SGHRS, CDR2 YFSETQ. Germline trimming cut 4 bases from V and 4 bases from J; bases unmatched to any gene: 4. CDR3 protein: CASSPGLADYNEQFF. The CDR3 DNA is TGCGCCAGCAGCCCGGGACTAGCGGATTACAATGAGCAGTTCTTC.

J is TRBJ1-1 and V is TRBV5-1, with 9 positions matching TRBD1. J gave up 5 bases and V 4 bases, and 6 bases lay outside the gene matches. The CDR3 is 14 amino acids. CDR1 SGHRS and CDR2 YFSETQ come from the germline V gene. The CDR3 region has the DNA TGCGCCAGCAGCCTGGACAGGGGAAGTACTGAAGCTTTCTTT. Protein product: CASSLDRGSTEAFF.

This clonotype occurred many times. The chain has TRBV29-1 and TRBJ1-1, with D perhaps TRBD1 (5 bases). CDR1 and CDR2 (germline): SQVTM, ANQGSEA. V was trimmed by 8 bases and J by 0 bases, leaving 13 bases between them. The CDR3 spans 13 residues. DNA for the CDR3: TGCAGCTCCGAGGGGCACTTGAACACTGAAGCTTTCTTT. This gives the protein CSSEGHLNTEAFF.

On this clonotype: A read error may account for a junction end that differs from germline. This rearrangement joins TRBV5-1 to TRBJ2-1, with TRBD2 identical over 11 bases. The CDR3 covers 15 residues. In germline, CDR1 is SGHRS, CDR2 YFSETQ. The CDR3 region is CASSPGTSGRNEQLF. CDR3 in DNA: TGCGCCAGCAGCCCCGGGACTAGCGGTCGCAATGAGCAGCTCTTC. The complete variable domain, with remaining parts taken from reference TRBV5-1 and TRBJ2-1, reads KAGVTQTPRYLIKTRGQQVTLSCSPISGHRSVSWYQQTPGQGLQFLFEYFSETQRNKGNFPGRFSGRQFSNSRSEMNVSTLELGDSALYLCASSPGTSGRNEQLFGPGTRLTVL.

The chain employs TRBV7-8 and TRBJ2-3; a weak D match, TRBD1 (5 bases). Germline values: CDR1 SGHVS, CDR2 FQNEAQ. V was pared by 6 bases and J by 0 bases, with 10 bases between. The CDR3 sequence is 14 residues long. CDR3 loop: CASRQDSSTDTQYF. CDR3 in DNA: TGTGCCAGCAGACAAGACAGCAGCACAGATACGCAGTATTTT.

This clonotype is categorized as medium-sized (0.01 to 0.1%). The chain combines TRBV29-1 with TRBJ2-3; the match to TRBD1 covers 8 bases. Germline CDR1 reads SQVTM; CDR2 reads ANQGSEA. The length of the CDR3 is 14 residues. DNA of the CDR3: TGCACTAACGACAGGGGCTCTAGCACAGATACGCAGTATTTT. This sequence encodes CTNDRGSSTDTQYF.

With regard to this clonotype: In this CDR3 the conserved last residue, phenylalanine or tryptophan, is missing, so a read error is likely. The V and J genes are TRBV5-5 and TRBJ2-3; 9 positions agree with TRBD2. The trim removed 2 bases at V and 7 bases at J, leaving 5 bases unmatched. The CDR3 sequence is 14 residues long. Germline V gene sequence: CDR1 SGHKS, CDR2 YYEKEE (reference sequence). The DNA for the CDR3 is TGTGCCAGCAGCTTCGCGGGAGGGCCAAATACGCAGTATATT. The encoded protein is CASSFAGGPNTQYI.

The V and J genes are TRBV12-3 or TRBV12-4 and TRBJ2-5, with D tentatively TRBD1 or TRBD2 (6 bases each). This CDR3 spans 14 amino acids. V was cut by 6 bases and J by 4 bases, with 15 bases left in between. The CDR3 here is CASSGGGGRETQYF. As DNA, the CDR3 is TGTGCCAGCAGCGGAGGAGGGGGAAGAGAGACCCAGTACTTC.

This clonotype was recorded at least ten times. This sequence joins TRBV29-1 and TRBJ2-2, with 8 bases lining up with TRBD2. The CDR3 has 14 residues. J lost 1 base, V lost 6 bases, and 4 bases had no gene match. The V gene's germline CDR1 is SQVTM and CDR2 ANQGSEA. The CDR3 DNA sequence: TGCAGCGTCTATAGCGGGATGAACACCGGGGAGCTGTTTTTT. This gives the protein CSVYSGMNTGELFF.

This chain connects TRBV7-9 to TRBJ1-2; possibly TRBD1 for D (5 bases). The length of the CDR3 is 14 residues. CDR1 is SEHNR and CDR2 is FQNEAQ in the germline V gene (reference sequence). V dropped 6 bases and J dropped 0 bases, with 11 bases sitting between them. CDR3 in amino acids: CASSLGHSNYGYTF. In DNA form, the CDR3 reads TGTGCCAGCAGTCTCGGACATTCTAACTATGGCTACACCTTC.

This chain uses TRBV5-1 with TRBJ2-7; D might be TRBD1 (6 bases). Deletions cut 6 bases from V and 0 bases from J, with 13 bases between. Germline V gene lookup returns CDR1 SGHRS and CDR2 YFSETQ. The CDR3 is made up of 14 amino acids. CDR3 in amino acids: CASKFRDNSYEQYF. For the CDR3, the DNA is TGCGCCAGCAAATTCCGGGACAACTCCTACGAGCAGTACTTC.

This clonotype was picked up many times. This rearrangement joins TRBV20-1 to TRBJ2-7, with 9 bases identical to TRBD2. The CDR3 spans 13 residues. V dropped 4 bases and J dropped 1; count of bases not matched to a gene: 2. Looked up from germline, CDR1 is DFQATT and CDR2 is SNEGSKA (reference sequence). The CDR3 bases are TGCAGTGCTACCCTAGCGGGGTCCTACGAGCAGTACTTC. It encodes CSATLAGSYEQYF.

The gene calls are TRBV20-1 and TRBJ2-2; TRBD1 matches at 8 bases. The J segment lost 5 bases and the V segment lost 6 bases, leaving 8 bases of the junction unmatched. The CDR3 runs 14 residues. Per the germline V gene, CDR1 is DFQATT and CDR2 is SNEGSKA (reference sequence). The CDR3 coding sequence is TGCAGTGCCCCGGACAGGGCGCGGACCGGGGAGCTGTTTTTT. Its translation: CSAPDRARTGELFF.